The T cell receptor (beta chain) described here comes from a study of T cell changes during pregnancy in multiple sclerosis. The method was immunoSEQ multiplex PCR; TCRdb's version includes in-frame clones alone and lacks a portion of them. Here the sample spans roughly 120,000 clones, about 94% being singletons. About this clone itself: Other DNA variants within this sample encode the same CDR3.

The V gene end was trimmed by 6 bases and the J gene end by 6 bases; junction bases not matched to a gene: 6. Per germline, CDR1 MNHEY and CDR2 SVGAGI. The CDR3 spans 14 residues. This TCR derives from a female donor with multiple sclerosis, enrolled in a pregnancy study. Sequencing was performed on peripheral blood, taken before pregnancy. The V and J genes are TRBV6-5 and TRBJ1-5; 9 bases align to TRBD1. CDR3 sequence: CASSRDRVGQPQHF. The CDR3 DNA reads as TGTGCCAGCAGCCGGGACAGGGTCGGTCAGCCCCAGCATTTT.